The 22 T cell receptor beta chains below were found in one sample sequenced in a study of regulatory T cells in long-lasting Graves disease. Through Arm-PCR of CDR3 regions and iRepertoire HTBI primers, TCR beta libraries were built. TCRdb fed the multiplex PCR reads into MiXCR, producing one record per CDR3 protein. The sample carries roughly 260,000 distinct CDR3 sequences, 15% to 20% recorded once. Time point in this sample: newly diagnosed GD, antithyroid drugs for less than 3 months. The TCR library was prepared using RNA isolated from PBMCs. In addition, the sample was reused for a study of T cells in Graves' hyperthyroidism and ophthalmopathy.

This specimen consisted of peripheral blood mononuclear cells (PBMCs), obtained at new diagnosis, from a patient treated with antithyroid drugs. The receptors were gathered from a woman younger than 45 with Graves disease.

V is TRBV4-1 and J is TRBJ2-1, with 10 bases lining up with TRBD2. V dropped 1 base and J dropped 10; count of bases not matched to a gene: 13. Looked up from germline, CDR1 is MGHRA and CDR2 is YSYEKL. The CDR3 spans 17 residues. The CDR3 sequence is CASSQGQGLARAYEQFF. The CDR3 DNA reads as TGCGCCAGCAGCCAAGGTCAGGGACTAGCGAGAGCCTACGAGCAGTTCTTC.

This clonotype was seen ten or more times. The chain carries TRBV18 and TRBJ2-3; D is possibly TRBD1 (5 bases). The germline gives CDR1 KGHSH, CDR2 LQKENI. Trimming left V 1 base short and J 2 bases short, with 10 bases between. The CDR3 runs to 15 residues. CDR3 amino acids: CASSPQGSTTDTQYF. The DNA for the CDR3 is TGTGCCAGCTCACCACAGGGGTCAACCACAGATACGCAGTATTTT.

The sample holds a few counts of this clonotype. A read error is possible here, since a much larger clone lies one base away. The rearrangement joins TRBV6-1 to TRBJ1-1; D is undetermined. V lost 8 bases to trimming and J lost 0 bases, with 16 bases between them. From germline, CDR1 is MNHNS and CDR2 SASEGT. CDR3 length: 15 residues. The chain's CDR3 is CASDGLIVMNTEAFF. CDR3 bases: TGTGCCAGCGATGGGCTGATTGTCATGAACACTGAAGCTTTCTTT.

The CDR3, as DNA: TGTGCCAGTAGTCTCGGCGGGGGTTCCCTCTACGAGCAGTACTTC. Its protein is CASSLGGGSLYEQYF. The chain has TRBV19 and TRBJ2-7; 7 positions agree with TRBD2. Germline V lookup: CDR1 LNHDA, CDR2 SQIVND (reference sequence). V was pared by 5 bases and J by 3 bases, with 10 bases of the junction left unmatched. The CDR3 runs 15 residues. Variable domain in full (rest from reference TRBV19 and TRBJ2-7): DGGITQSPKYLFRKEGQNVTLSCEQNLNHDAMYWYRQDPGQGLRLIYYSQIVNDFQKGDIAEGYSVSREKKESFPLTVTSAQKNPTAFYLCASSLGGGSLYEQYFGPGTRLTVT.

In this sample, this clonotype turned up many times. CDR3 sequence: CASSTIRFEYGYTF. The DNA of the CDR3 is TGTGCCAGCAGTACCATCCGGTTCGAATATGGCTACACCTTC. The V call is TRBV6-1, the J call TRBJ1-2, with D unresolved. CDR1 MNHNS and CDR2 SASEGT come from the germline V gene. This CDR3 has 14 amino acids. V lost 5 bases and J lost 5, with 15 bases in between.

This clonotype was detected ten times or more. DNA of the CDR3: TGTGCCAGCAGCTTAGTCCCGGGGCAACCCTCAAGCAGTGGGTTCTTC. Its translation: CASSLVPGQPSSSGFF. The chain combines TRBV7-2 with TRBJ2-1; D assignment may be TRBD1 or TRBD2 (5 bases each). Trimming cost V 1 base and J 15 bases, with 25 bases left between them. Germline V gene lookup returns CDR1 SGHTA and CDR2 FQGNSA. The CDR3 is made up of 16 amino acids.

The chain couples TRBV6-2 or TRBV6-3 to TRBJ1-5; D is uncertain. V was cut by 4 bases and J by 0 bases, with 13 bases left in between. This CDR3 is built from 16 residues. Germline V lookup: CDR1 MNHEY, CDR2 SVGEGT. The CDR3 spells CASSLLPPGSNQPQHF. CDR3 in DNA: TGTGCCAGCAGTTTACTTCCCCCAGGTAGCAATCAGCCCCAGCATTTT.

This clonotype was observed many times. The rearrangement joins TRBV7-9 to TRBJ2-3; unclear D gene. The better agreement between TRBJ1-1 and the DNA end casts doubt on the J call. The germline V gene has CDR1 SEHNR and CDR2 FQNEAQ (reference sequence). CDR3 length: 10 amino acids. The CDR3 nucleotides read TGTGCCACCCTCAGTTTTTCCGCTTTCTTT. Its protein is CATLSFSAFF.

This clonotype was counted at least ten times. This chain links TRBV7-3 with TRBJ1-1; the match to TRBD1 covers 8 bases. This CDR3 has 14 amino acids. CDR1 SGHTA and CDR2 FQGTGA come from the germline V gene. J gave up 11 bases and V 1 base, and 9 bases lay outside the gene matches. The CDR3 reads CASSLIPETGDAFF. CDR3 DNA sequence: TGTGCCAGCAGCTTAATACCCGAGACAGGGGATGCTTTCTTT.

This clonotype was found many times. The rearrangement joins TRBV4-2 to TRBJ2-1; 10 bases match TRBD2. The CDR3 has 13 amino acids. V lost 8 bases and J lost 6; bases outside the gene matches: 4. The germline gives CDR1 LGHNA, CDR2 YNFKEQ. For the CDR3, the DNA is TGTGCCAGCCATAGCGGGGGGATCAATGAGCAGTTCTTC. Translating it yields CASHSGGINEQFF.

In this sample, this clonotype turned up a few times. The J gene is TRBJ2-5, the V gene TRBV5-1; 7 positions match TRBD2. Trimming cost V 1 base and J 4 bases; bases outside gene matches: 13. CDR1 SGHRS and CDR2 YFSETQ come from the germline V gene. The CDR3 contains 17 residues. CDR3 region: CASSLFAGVGDGETQYF. The DNA for the CDR3 is TGCGCCAGCAGCTTGTTTGCGGGGGTGGGTGATGGAGAGACCCAGTACTTC. Together with reference TRBV5-1 and TRBJ2-5, the CDR3 gives the full variable domain: KAGVTQTPRYLIKTRGQQVTLSCSPISGHRSVSWYQQTPGQGLQFLFEYFSETQRNKGNFPGRFSGRQFSNSRSEMNVSTLELGDSALYLCASSLFAGVGDGETQYFGPGTRLLVL.

This clonotype occurred many times. The chain uses TRBV9 and TRBJ2-1; the D is unclear. CDR1 is SGDLS and CDR2 is YYNGEE in the germline V gene. The CDR3 has 14 amino acids. V lost 0 bases and J 8 bases, leaving 12 bases between the germline ends. CDR3 DNA: TGTGCCAGCAGCGTAGCAACAAGGGATGATGAGCAGTTCTTC. It encodes CASSVATRDDEQFF.

This clonotype has a handful of counts. The junction shows a germline mismatch at one end, possibly a read error. The chain employs TRBV27 and TRBJ1-2; 8 bases fit TRBD1. Per the germline V gene, CDR1 is MNHEY and CDR2 is SMNVEV (reference sequence). The CDR3 covers 16 residues. The CDR3 coding sequence is TGTGCCAGCAGAAAAACTTACCCGGGACAGGCCCATGGCCACACCTTC. This encodes CASRKTYPGQAHGHTF.

Details on this clonotype: A read error is possible here, since a much larger clone lies one base away. The final CDR3 position lacks the conserved phenylalanine or tryptophan, pointing to a likely read error. V gene TRBV2 combines with J gene TRBJ2-1; TRBD1 aligns across 7 bases. The DNA end is more similar to TRBJ2-5, so the J call may be wrong. CDR1 and CDR2 (germline): SNHLY, FYNNEI. The CDR3 totals 13 residues. In DNA form, the CDR3 reads TGTGCCAGCTGCGACAGGGATAAAGAGACCCAGTACCTC. Residues: CASCDRDKETQYL.

At least ten counts were recorded for this clonotype. The CDR3 region has the DNA TGCAGTGCCCGTAAGGATGAGCAGTTCTTC. Protein: CSARKDEQFF. The chain uses TRBV20-1 and TRBJ2-1; D remains ambiguous. CDR1 and CDR2 from the germline V gene are DFQATT and SNEGSKA (reference sequence). V was shortened by 6 bases and J by 8 bases, with 8 bases between the two germline ends. The CDR3 runs to 10 residues.

This clonotype was seen many times. The chain carries TRBV12-3 or TRBV12-4 and TRBJ1-4; tentative D call: TRBD1 (6 bases). This CDR3 contains 17 residues. The V end was cut by 5 bases, the J end by 0 bases, with 16 bases between. Here the CDR3 DNA reads TGTGCCAGCAGTCCAACCGGGACACCCACAACTAATGAAAAACTGTTTTTT. Amino acids: CASSPTGTPTTNEKLFF.

This clonotype was picked up many times. This sequence joins TRBV7-2 and TRBJ2-7; D ambiguous. Trimming removed 1 base at V and 5 bases at J, with 3 bases between. The germline CDR1 and CDR2 sequences are SGHTA and FQGNSA. CDR3 length: 11 amino acids. The CDR3, as DNA: TGTGCCAGCAGCTTAGAGCACGAGCAGTACTTC. Protein: CASSLEHEQYF.

This clonotype was observed at least ten times. The V call is TRBV4-2, the J call TRBJ1-5, with D possibly being TRBD1 (6 bases). Between the trimmed V and J ends, which lost 1 base and 2 bases, there was a span of 12 bases. The CDR3 loop spans 16 amino acids. Germline V CDR1 and CDR2: LGHNA, YNFKEQ. CDR3 coding DNA: TGTGCCAGCAGCCAAGTGGTCGCAGGGGGCAATCAGCCCCAGCATTTT. It encodes CASSQVVAGGNQPQHF.

This clonotype was seen repeatedly, ten times or more. The rearrangement joins TRBV18 to TRBJ2-7; TRBD2 aligns across 7 bases. Looked up from germline, CDR1 is KGHSH and CDR2 is LQKENI. V lost 2 bases and J lost 0; bases outside the gene matches: 4. The CDR3 has 15 amino acids. CDR3 in DNA: TGTGCCAGCTCACCAACAGCGGGGAGCTCCTACGAGCAGTACTTC. Its translation: CASSPTAGSSYEQYF. Based on the CDR3 plus reference TRBV18 and TRBJ2-7, the full variable domain is NAGVMQNPRHLVRRRGQEARLRCSPMKGHSHVYWYRQLPEEGLKFMVYLQKENIIDESGMPKERFSAEFPKEGPSILRIQQVVRGDSAAYFCASSPTAGSSYEQYFGPGTRLTVT.

Ten or more counts support this clonotype. CDR3 nucleotide sequence: TGTGCCAGCAGTCAAAGCGGGGGGGGGTGCGAGCAGTACTTC. The encoded protein is CASSQSGGGCEQYF. V usage is TRBV12-3 or TRBV12-4 and J usage is TRBJ2-7, with 10 positions matching TRBD2. CDR3 length: 14 residues. V shed 5 bases, J shed 6 bases, and the junction held 7 bases outside the gene matches.

This clonotype has a count of ten or more. Here the CDR3 DNA reads TGTGCCAGCAGCCCGACCGCACAGCCTGATCAGCCCCAGCATTTT. It translates to CASSPTAQPDQPQHF. The V and J genes are TRBV4-2 and TRBJ1-5; D unclear. V was cut by 4 bases and J by 5 bases, with 15 bases left in between. The CDR3 length is 15 residues. Germline-derived CDR1 and CDR2 are LGHNA and YNFKEQ.

This clonotype was recorded at least ten times. This rearrangement joins TRBV10-3 to TRBJ1-2; 7 bases fit TRBD1. The trim removed 0 bases at V and 5 bases at J, leaving 6 bases unmatched. The CDR3 extends over 15 amino acids. CDR1 is ENHRY, CDR2 SYGVKD, per germline. The CDR3 here is CAISESRGLSYGYTF. The CDR3 DNA follows: TGTGCCATCAGTGAGTCCAGGGGGTTATCGTATGGCTACACCTTC.